This TCR beta chain emerged from a study of blood T cell repertoires in COVID-19. For the study at large: Donors in the United States, Italy and Spain gave samples during acute or convalescent COVID-19. In each case, the material was cDNA or gDNA derived from T cells, B-cell-depleted T cells, or PBMCs.

The protocol was immunoSEQ multiplex PCR, while the TCRdb copy is restricted to in-frame clones and leaves out a portion. In the table there are roughly 200,000 clones, 80% to 90% of which are singletons. The CDR3 sequence is 17 residues long. The V end was cut by 4 bases, the J end by 0 bases, with 16 bases between. Germline CDR1 reads MNHNS; CDR2 reads SASEGT. This receptor was obtained from a woman older than 75 with acute or convalescent COVID-19. The source material was peripheral blood. J is TRBJ1-3 and V is TRBV6-1; D might be TRBD1 (5 bases). The CDR3 loop is CASSGAKGEYSGNTIYF. The CDR3 region has the DNA TGTGCCAGCAGTGGGGCCAAAGGGGAATACTCTGGAAACACCATATATTTT.